In this sample, the clone carrying this T cell receptor beta chain turned up many times. Its antigen is as yet unknown. This record comes from a study of CD8 T cells in ankylosing spondylitis. Study outcomes and limitations: Relatively rare in peripheral blood, disease-linked clones were also CD8+. Reported data indicate significant enrichment of disease-linked clones within matched ankylosing spondylitis synovial fluid.

Each TCR beta library was made by quantitative 5'-RACE that incorporated molecular barcodes. TCRdb reprocessed the 5' RACE reads with MiXCR, giving one entry per CDR3 protein. The sample lists around 250,000 distinct CDR3 sequences, under 35% occurring once. This CDR3 spans 16 amino acids. Trimming took 1 base from V and 4 from J; bases not matched to a gene: 8. Germline assignment: CDR1 SQVTM and CDR2 ANQGSEA. The TCR was taken from a male donor with ankylosing spondylitis or in good health (not recorded which). Sequencing used blood, either unsorted or a sorted T cell fraction (not recorded which). The rearrangement joins TRBV29-1 to TRBJ2-3; TRBD2 aligns across 10 bases. The CDR3 nucleotides read TGCAGCGTTGAAGGGCCAAAGCGGGGGGGGGCAGATACGCAGTATTTT. Encoded protein: CSVEGPKRGGADTQYF.